This T cell receptor beta chain was documented in a study of blood T cell repertoires in COVID-19 (dated by TCRdb to 2020 to 2021). Regarding the research as a whole: Samples covering the acute and convalescent phases of COVID-19 were provided by collaborators in the United States, Italy and Spain. The prospective study material was composed of cDNA or gDNA derived from T cells, B-cell-depleted T cells, or PBMCs. Subjects who had been exposed to COVID-19, were actively infected with it, or had recovered from it provided the deeply sampled blood TCRbeta repertoires that made up the dataset. The repertoires were released in a freely available public database meant as a resource for research on the immune response to SARS-CoV-2. The samples were drawn from two sources: the first 160 participants of the ongoing ImmuneRACE study, and 1,254 subjects contributed by 6 global collaborators. A de-identified subject ID, COVID-19 status, age in years and sex were almost always included in the sample metadata. HLA class I and class II types, where available, came from metadata supplied by the sample provider rather than from assay-based typing.

V lost 3 bases and J lost 6 bases; the stretch between them is 11 bases long. Reading the germline V gene gives CDR1 KGHSH and CDR2 LQKENI. From cysteine to phenylalanine, the CDR3 is 13 amino acids long. This entry keeps only the CDR3 DNA: 39 bases, framed from base 1. The paper's findings and limits, for the study overall: The amount of clinical and demographic metadata varied by source and participant and was provided uncurated.

The immunoSEQ Assay, a bias-controlled multiplex PCR, was used to amplify TCRbeta CDR3 regions from genomic DNA. As for how the authors treated the data: The number of nucleated cells in each sample was estimated by amplification of reference gene primers within the assay. Sequence reads were collapsed and filtered to measure the absolute abundance of every unique TCRbeta CDR3 rearrangement. For each sample, productive Simpson clonality was calculated by taking the square root of Simpson's diversity index across productive rearrangements. Not all clones reach the TCRdb copy of this immuneACCESS table, which keeps in-frame sequences only. Checked studies attribute under half of the gap to unresolved V genes and leave the rest unexplained. V, J and clone size were drawn from that table, and D and trimming were deduced from the DNA. This sample is represented by about 170,000 clones; about 88% of them were singletons. Roughly 1.9% of the sample goes to the ten largest clones.

Another Seattle source contributed samples from volunteer blood donors who had recovered from COVID-19. Whole blood was collected in K2EDTA tubes by collaborating institutions according to the institutions' own protocols. For TCRbeta analysis, collaborator samples were shipped as frozen whole blood, as isolated PBMCs, or as DNA extracted from either sample type. Comment on this clone: This clone's antigen is unknown. Base qualities are not at hand, and no much larger clone is one base apart.

The TCR originated in a man aged 50 to 60 who had recovered from COVID-19. The receptor chain draws on TRBV18 and TRBJ1-1, with a weak D call of TRBD1 (5 bases match). The sequencing input was peripheral blood. The base sequence is TGTGCCAGCTCACCCAGGGTCGACGCTGAAGCTTTCTTT. It specifies CASSPRVDAEAFF.